These 10 T cell receptor beta chains were all obtained from the same sample, sequenced in a study of T cell repertoires in cytomegalovirus infection. One entry per CDR3 protein results from TCRdb running MiXCR on the reads. The profile covers 250,000 or so distinct CDR3 sequences, with about 18% appearing a single time and less than 50% taken by the ten largest. The source material was CD8+ T cells from PBMCs. The receptors were sampled from a human donor in good health (CMV status not recorded). Some clones in this sample may be carry-over from other donors' samples.

This clonotype was recorded many times. This rearrangement joins TRBV6-5 to TRBJ2-3; D not certain. Germline-derived CDR1 and CDR2 are MNHEY and SVGAGI. The CDR3 is 16 amino acids. The V end was cut by 8 bases, the J end by 6 bases, with 24 bases between. The CDR3 region has the DNA TGTGCCAGCCTTCCTTCGGCAGTTCAACCGGTGGATACGCAGTATTTT. The encoded protein is CASLPSAVQPVDTQYF.

The J gene is TRBJ1-1, the V gene TRBV7-6; 7 nucleotides align to TRBD1. V trimming: 4 bases; J trimming: 12 bases; junction bases outside the gene matches: 5. This CDR3 contains 11 residues. Germline V gives CDR1 SGHVS, CDR2 FNYEAQ. CDR3 sequence: CASSSGTEPFF. Written as DNA, the CDR3 is TGTGCCAGCAGCTCGGGGACAGAACCTTTCTTT.

This clonotype was picked up many times. V usage is TRBV20-1 and J usage is TRBJ2-1, with unresolved D. The CDR3 contains 13 residues. CDR1 DFQATT and CDR2 SNEGSKA come from the germline V gene (reference sequence). V shed 3 bases and J shed 4 bases, with 10 bases lying between them. The CDR3 coding sequence is TGCAGTGCTAGTGTCGCCCTTTACAATGAGCAGTTCTTC. It encodes CSASVALYNEQFF.

This clonotype showed up just a few times. This rearrangement joins TRBV2 to TRBJ2-2; 7 bases align to TRBD1. The CDR3 has 13 residues. V lost 9 bases to trimming and J lost 5 bases; unmatched junction nucleotides: 6. The germline V gene has CDR1 SNHLY and CDR2 FYNNEI. The CDR3 DNA sequence: TGTGCCAGTTTGACAGGGCTGACCGGGGAGCTGTTTTTT. Its protein product is CASLTGLTGELFF.

This clonotype was recorded many times. V gene TRBV5-6 combines with J gene TRBJ2-1, with D perhaps TRBD1 or TRBD2 (5 bases each). The CDR3 has 16 residues. The ends were cut back, 5 bases at V and 0 bases at J, with 15 bases in the middle. Germline CDR1 reads SGHDT; CDR2 reads YYEEEE. CDR3 sequence reads: CASRHRGNLSYNEQFF. CDR3 nucleotides: TGTGCCAGCAGACACCGGGGCAACCTCTCCTACAATGAGCAGTTCTTC. The full variable domain, completed using reference TRBV5-6 and TRBJ2-1, is DAGVTQSPTHLIKTRGQQVTLRCSPKSGHDTVSWYQQALGQGPQFIFQYYEEEERQRGNFPDRFSGHQFPNYSSELNVNALLLGDSALYLCASRHRGNLSYNEQFFGPGTRLTVL.

This chain uses TRBV7-8 with TRBJ1-5; no clear D. From germline, CDR1 is SGHVS and CDR2 FQNEAQ. The CDR3 consists of 15 residues. The V and J ends lost 5 bases and 8 bases respectively, with 19 bases between them. CDR3 sequence: CASSPGRVKSEPQHF. CDR3 nucleotides: TGTGCCAGCAGCCCCGGACGGGTTAAGAGCGAGCCCCAGCATTTT.

This clonotype showed up many times. CDR3: CASSLTSGAGLQGEQFF. CDR3 nucleotide sequence: TGTGCCAGCAGTCTGACTAGCGGGGCCGGTCTTCAGGGCGAGCAGTTCTTC. This chain joins TRBV6-1 and TRBJ2-1; 11 positions match TRBD2. The CDR3 is made up of 17 amino acids. V lost 5 bases and J lost 10; bases outside the gene matches: 16. Per the germline V gene, CDR1 is MNHNS and CDR2 is SASEGT.

This clonotype was seen a handful of times. The chain uses TRBV28 and TRBJ2-7; 12 nucleotides match TRBD1. The CDR3 covers 15 residues. V lost 5 bases to trimming and J lost 0 bases; unmatched junction nucleotides: 2. Germline values: CDR1 MDHEN, CDR2 SYDVKM. The CDR3 loop is CASSGDRGPSYEQYF. CDR3 sequence (DNA): TGTGCCAGCAGTGGGGACAGGGGGCCCTCCTACGAGCAGTACTTC.

In its sample, this clonotype was seen many times. CDR3 sequence reads: CASSPTGTSNYGYTF. The CDR3, as DNA: TGTGCCAGCAGCCCAACTGGGACATCGAACTATGGCTACACCTTC. The chain employs TRBV7-9 and TRBJ1-2, with TRBD1 as a possible D gene (6 bases). The CDR3 totals 15 residues. Germline lookup yields CDR1 SEHNR and CDR2 FQNEAQ (reference sequence). The V end was cut by 5 bases, the J end by 2 bases, with 15 bases between.

This sequence joins TRBV10-2 and TRBJ1-5, with D hard to call. Germline CDR1 reads WSHSY; CDR2 reads SAAADI. The CDR3 has 15 residues. Trimming cost V 0 bases and J 6 bases, with 12 bases left between them. CDR3 sequence reads: CASSESWLAGQPQHF. CDR3 coding DNA: TGCGCCAGCAGTGAGTCCTGGCTTGCGGGTCAGCCCCAGCATTTT.